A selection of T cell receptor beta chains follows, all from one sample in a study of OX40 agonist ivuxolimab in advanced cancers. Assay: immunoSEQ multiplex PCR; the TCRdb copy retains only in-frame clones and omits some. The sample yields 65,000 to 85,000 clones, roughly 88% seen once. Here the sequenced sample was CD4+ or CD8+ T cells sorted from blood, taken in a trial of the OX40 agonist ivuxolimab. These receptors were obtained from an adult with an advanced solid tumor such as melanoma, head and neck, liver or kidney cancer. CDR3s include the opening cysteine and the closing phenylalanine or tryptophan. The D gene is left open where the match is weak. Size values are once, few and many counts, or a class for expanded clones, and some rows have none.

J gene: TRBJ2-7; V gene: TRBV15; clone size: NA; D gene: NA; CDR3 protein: CATSSGRGYEQYF; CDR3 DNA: TGTGCCACCAGCAGTGGCAGGGGCTACGAGCAGTACTTC
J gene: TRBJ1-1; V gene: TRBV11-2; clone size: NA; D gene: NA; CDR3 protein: CASSFIRDMNTEAFF; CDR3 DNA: TGTGCCAGCAGCTTCATTAGGGACATGAACACTGAAGCTTTCTTT
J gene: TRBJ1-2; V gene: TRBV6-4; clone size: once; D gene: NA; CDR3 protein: CASSTAGIPANYGYTF; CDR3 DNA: TGTGCCAGCAGTACCGCAGGGATCCCAGCTAACTATGGCTACACCTTC
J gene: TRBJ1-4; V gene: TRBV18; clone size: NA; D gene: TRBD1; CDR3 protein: CASSPAGQGVEKLFF; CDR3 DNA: TGTGCCAGCTCACCAGCGGGACAGGGGGTAGAAAAACTGTTTTTT
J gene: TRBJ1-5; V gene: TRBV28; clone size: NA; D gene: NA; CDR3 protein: CASSLGGPQHF; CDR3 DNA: TGTGCCAGCAGTTTGGGGGGGCCCCAGCATTTT
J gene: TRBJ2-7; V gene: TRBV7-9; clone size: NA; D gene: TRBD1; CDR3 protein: CASTSDRGIAYEQYF; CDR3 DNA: TGTGCCAGCACCTCGGACAGGGGGATAGCCTACGAGCAGTACTTC
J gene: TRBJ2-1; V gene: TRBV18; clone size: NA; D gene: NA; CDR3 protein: CASAPGTYNEQFF; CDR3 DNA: TGTGCCAGCGCCCCAGGAACCTACAATGAGCAGTTCTTC
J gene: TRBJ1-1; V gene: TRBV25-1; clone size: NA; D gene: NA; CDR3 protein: CASIGDGNTEAFF; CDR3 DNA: TGTGCCAGCATCGGAGACGGGAACACTGAAGCTTTCTTT
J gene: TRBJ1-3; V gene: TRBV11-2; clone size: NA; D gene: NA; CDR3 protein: CASSLVKGSSGVSGNTIYF; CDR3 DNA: TGTGCCAGCAGCTTAGTGAAGGGGTCTTCGGGGGTCTCTGGAAACACCATATATTTT
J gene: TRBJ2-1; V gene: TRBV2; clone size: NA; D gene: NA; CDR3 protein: CASSEARRALNNEQFF; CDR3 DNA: TGTGCCAGCAGTGAAGCGCGGCGGGCCCTAAACAATGAGCAGTTCTTC
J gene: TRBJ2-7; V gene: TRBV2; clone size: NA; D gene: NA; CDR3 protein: CASRQYAYEQYF; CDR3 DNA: TGTGCCAGCAGACAGTATGCCTACGAGCAGTACTTC
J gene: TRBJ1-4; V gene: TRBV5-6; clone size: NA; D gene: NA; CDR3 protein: CASSGLGLLNEKLFF; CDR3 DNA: TGTGCCAGCAGCGGACTTGGGTTACTTAATGAAAAACTGTTTTTT
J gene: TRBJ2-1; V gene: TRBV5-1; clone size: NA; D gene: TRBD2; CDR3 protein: CASSFASGSSYNEQFF; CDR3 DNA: TGCGCCAGCAGCTTCGCTAGCGGGAGCTCCTACAATGAGCAGTTCTTC
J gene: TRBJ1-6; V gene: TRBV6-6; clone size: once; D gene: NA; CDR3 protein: CASSYGQGSYNSPLHF; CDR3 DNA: TGTGCCAGCAGTTACGGGCAGGGATCCTATAATTCACCCCTCCACTTT
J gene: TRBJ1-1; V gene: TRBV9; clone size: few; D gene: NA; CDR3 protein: CASSTDRNTEAFF; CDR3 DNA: TGTGCCAGCAGCACAGACAGGAACACTGAAGCTTTCTTT
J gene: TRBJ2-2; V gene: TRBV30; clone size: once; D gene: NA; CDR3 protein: CALSRGWNTGELFF; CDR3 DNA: TGTGCCCTGAGCCGCGGGTGGAACACCGGGGAGCTGTTTTTT
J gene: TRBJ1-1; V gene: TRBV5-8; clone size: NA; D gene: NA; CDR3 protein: CASSLDRVISAFF; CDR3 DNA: TGTGCCAGCAGCTTGGACAGGGTTATTTCGGCTTTCTTT
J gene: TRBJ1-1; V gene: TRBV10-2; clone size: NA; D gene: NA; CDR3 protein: CASSDQGATNTEAFF; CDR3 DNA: TGCGCCAGCAGTGACCAGGGAGCCACGAACACTGAAGCTTTCTTT
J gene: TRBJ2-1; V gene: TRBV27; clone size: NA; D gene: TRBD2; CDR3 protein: CATAPGRGYNEQFF; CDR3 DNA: TGTGCCACCGCCCCAGGGAGGGGTTACAATGAGCAGTTCTTC
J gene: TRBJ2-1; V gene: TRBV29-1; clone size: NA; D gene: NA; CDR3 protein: CSVERGDGDEQFF; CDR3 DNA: TGCAGCGTTGAAAGGGGGGATGGGGATGAGCAGTTCTTC
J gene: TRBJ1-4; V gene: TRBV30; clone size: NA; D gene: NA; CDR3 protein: CALGGETNEKLFF; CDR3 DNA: TGTGCCTTAGGGGGAGAAACTAATGAAAAACTGTTTTTT
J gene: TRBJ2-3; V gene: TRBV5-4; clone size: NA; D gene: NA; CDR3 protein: CASSLAARSTDTQYF; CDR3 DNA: TGTGCCAGCAGCTTGGCGGCTCGAAGCACAGATACGCAGTATTTT
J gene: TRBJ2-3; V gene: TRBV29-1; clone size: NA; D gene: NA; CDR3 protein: CSVSLSLASDTQYF; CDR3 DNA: TGCAGCGTTTCACTCTCACTAGCATCGGATACGCAGTATTTT
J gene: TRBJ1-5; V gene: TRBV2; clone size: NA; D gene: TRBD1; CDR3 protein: CASSRTGALITPQHF; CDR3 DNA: TGTGCCAGCTCCCGGACAGGGGCCCTAATAACGCCCCAGCATTTT
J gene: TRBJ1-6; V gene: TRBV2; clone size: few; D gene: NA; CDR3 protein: CASSERPGDSPLHF; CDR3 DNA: TGTGCCAGCAGTGAAAGGCCGGGGGATTCACCCCTCCACTTT
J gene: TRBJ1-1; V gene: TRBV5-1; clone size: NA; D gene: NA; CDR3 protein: CASSLEAGARTEAFF; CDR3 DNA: TGCGCCAGCAGCTTGGAGGCAGGGGCGAGGACTGAAGCTTTCTTT
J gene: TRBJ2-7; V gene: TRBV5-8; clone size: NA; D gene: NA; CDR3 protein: CASSSISSYEQYF; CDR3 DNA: TGTGCCAGCAGCTCGATTTCCTCCTACGAGCAGTACTTC
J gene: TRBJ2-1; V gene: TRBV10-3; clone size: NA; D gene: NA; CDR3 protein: CAITLDGNEQFF; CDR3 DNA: TGTGCCATCACCCTGGATGGCAATGAGCAGTTCTTC
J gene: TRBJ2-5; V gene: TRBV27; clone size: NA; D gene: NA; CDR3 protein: CASSSLGLGQETQYF; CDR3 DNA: TGTGCCAGCAGTAGTCTAGGACTGGGCCAAGAGACCCAGTACTTC
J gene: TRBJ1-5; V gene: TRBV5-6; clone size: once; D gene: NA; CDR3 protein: CASSLGAQPQHF; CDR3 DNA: TGTGCCAGCAGCCTAGGAGCGCAGCCCCAGCATTTT
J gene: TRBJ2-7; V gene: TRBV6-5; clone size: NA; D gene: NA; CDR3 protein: CASSPRGAYEQYF; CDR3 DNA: TGTGCCAGCAGTCCCCGGGGAGCCTACGAGCAGTACTTC
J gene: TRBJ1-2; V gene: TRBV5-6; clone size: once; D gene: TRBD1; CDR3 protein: CASSLDRGGYGYTF; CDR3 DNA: TGTGCCAGCAGCTTGGACAGGGGGGGTTATGGCTACACCTTC
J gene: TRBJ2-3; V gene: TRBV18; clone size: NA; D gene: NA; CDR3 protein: CASSPNWGSDTQYF; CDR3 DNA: TGTGCCAGCTCACCAAATTGGGGCTCAGATACGCAGTATTTT
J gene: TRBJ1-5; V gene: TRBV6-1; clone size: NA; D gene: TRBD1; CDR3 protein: CASSEQQGFNQPQHF; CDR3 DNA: TGTGCCAGCAGTGAGCAACAGGGGTTCAATCAGCCCCAGCATTTT
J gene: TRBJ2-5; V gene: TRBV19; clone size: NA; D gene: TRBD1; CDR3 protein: CASSIQGTGGQETQYF; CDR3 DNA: TGTGCCAGTAGTATCCAAGGGACAGGGGGACAAGAGACCCAGTACTTC
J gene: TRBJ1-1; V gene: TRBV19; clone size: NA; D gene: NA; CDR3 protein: CASSADGFLGGTEAFF; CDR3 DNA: TGTGCCAGTAGCGCCGACGGATTCCTCGGTGGCACTGAAGCTTTCTTT
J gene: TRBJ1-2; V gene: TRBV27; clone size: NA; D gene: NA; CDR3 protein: CASTTWGGGYGYTF; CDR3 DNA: TGTGCCAGCACCACCTGGGGGGGTGGTTATGGCTACACCTTC